The present T cell receptor beta chain was sequenced within a study of blood T cell repertoires in COVID-19. Study as a whole: Nucleic acid was either cDNA or gDNA, and it came from T cells, B-cell-depleted T cells, or PBMCs.

Trimming took off 3 bases at V and 0 bases at J, with 10 bases between the two ends. CDR1 and CDR2 (germline): SGDLS, YYNGEE. This CDR3 spans 15 amino acids. The protocol was immunoSEQ multiplex PCR, while the TCRdb copy is restricted to in-frame clones and leaves out a portion. The table lists 87,000 or so clones, about four fifths of them singletons. Material: peripheral blood. The TCR sequence derives from a woman in her seventies with acute or convalescent COVID-19. The V call is TRBV9, the J call TRBJ1-3; D possibly corresponds to TRBD1 (6 bases). For the CDR3, the DNA is TGTGCCAGCAGCGCTGGACAGAGCTCTGGAAACACCATATATTTT. Translating it yields CASSAGQSSGNTIYF.